These T cell receptor beta chains were read from a single sample in a study of blood T cell repertoires in COVID-19. Sequencing was performed with immunoSEQ multiplex PCR; in TCRdb, only in-frame clones are kept and a portion is missing. The data hold over 150,000 clones, with 84% observed a single time. The sequencing sample was made of PBMCs or T cells enriched from blood (not recorded which). These TCRs come from a man in his fifties who had recovered from COVID-19. Each CDR3 is given with its conserved first and last residue. Fields, in order: CDR3 DNA, CDR3 protein, J gene, V gene, D gene, clone size. D genes are given only for firm matches. Not every row has a clone size; where given, it reads once, few, many or a size class.

CDR3nt: TGTGCCAGCTCAGAGTATCCCGTTCCCCTCCACTTT; CDR3aa: CASSEYPVPLHF; j_gene: TRBJ1-6; v_gene: TRBV18; d_gene: -; abundance: -
CDR3nt: TGTGCCACCAGTGACCACTCAGCGGGGACAGATACGCAGTATTTT; CDR3aa: CATSDHSAGTDTQYF; j_gene: TRBJ2-3; v_gene: TRBV24-1; d_gene: TRBD2; abundance: -
CDR3nt: TGTGCCAGCAGTTATTGGCCACCCGACGGGGAAAAACTGTTTTTT; CDR3aa: CASSYWPPDGEKLFF; j_gene: TRBJ1-4; v_gene: TRBV6-6; d_gene: -; abundance: -
CDR3nt: TGTGCCAGTAGTATAGGGGCACCGAACACTGAAGCTTTCTTT; CDR3aa: CASSIGAPNTEAFF; j_gene: TRBJ1-1; v_gene: TRBV19; d_gene: -; abundance: -
CDR3nt: TGTGCCACCTCCCTGGCAGGGGGCGTTAACTATGGCTACACCTTC; CDR3aa: CATSLAGGVNYGYTF; j_gene: TRBJ1-2; v_gene: TRBV6-5; d_gene: TRBD1; abundance: once
CDR3nt: TGCGCCAGCAAAGGGACAGGGCGAGAAAAACTGTTTTTT; CDR3aa: CASKGTGREKLFF; j_gene: TRBJ1-4; v_gene: TRBV10-1; d_gene: TRBD1; abundance: once
CDR3nt: TGTGCCAGCAGTTCCGGACAGTTTTACACTGAAGCTTTCTTT; CDR3aa: CASSSGQFYTEAFF; j_gene: TRBJ1-1; v_gene: TRBV27; d_gene: -; abundance: -
CDR3nt: TGTGCCAGCAGCGTAGCCCCGACAGGGAATGAGCAGTTCTTC; CDR3aa: CASSVAPTGNEQFF; j_gene: TRBJ2-1; v_gene: TRBV9; d_gene: TRBD1; abundance: -
CDR3nt: TGTGCCAGCAGTTCCGCGGGACAGGGGAGTAACTATGGCTACACCTTC; CDR3aa: CASSSAGQGSNYGYTF; j_gene: TRBJ1-2; v_gene: TRBV6-5; d_gene: TRBD1; abundance: -
CDR3nt: TGTGCCAGCAGCTTTTATCAGGGGCAAGAGACCCAGTACTTC; CDR3aa: CASSFYQGQETQYF; j_gene: TRBJ2-5; v_gene: TRBV7-8; d_gene: -; abundance: -
CDR3nt: TGTGCCAGCAGTGAATACAGGGGGGCCAATGAGCAGTTCTTC; CDR3aa: CASSEYRGANEQFF; j_gene: TRBJ2-1; v_gene: TRBV25-1; d_gene: -; abundance: once
CDR3nt: TGTGCCAGCAGCTTATTGGCAGGGGGTCTTGGCTACACCTTC; CDR3aa: CASSLLAGGLGYTF; j_gene: TRBJ1-2; v_gene: TRBV11-2; d_gene: TRBD1; abundance: -
CDR3nt: TGTGCCAGTAGTATGGAACTAGCGGCCTACAATGAGCAGTTCTTC; CDR3aa: CASSMELAAYNEQFF; j_gene: TRBJ2-1; v_gene: TRBV19; d_gene: TRBD2; abundance: few
CDR3nt: TGTGCCACCAGCGGAAAAAGAACAGGGTGGGGGAGCAATCAGCCCCAGCATTTT; CDR3aa: CATSGKRTGWGSNQPQHF; j_gene: TRBJ1-5; v_gene: TRBV15; d_gene: -; abundance: -
CDR3nt: TGTGCCAGCAGCTTGGTGAGGAGCACAGATACGCAGTATTTT; CDR3aa: CASSLVRSTDTQYF; j_gene: TRBJ2-3; v_gene: TRBV5-8; d_gene: -; abundance: -
CDR3nt: TGTGCCAGCAGTAGACTCCTAGATACGCAGTATTTT; CDR3aa: CASSRLLDTQYF; j_gene: TRBJ2-3; v_gene: TRBV12-3/TRBV12-4; d_gene: -; abundance: -